This TCR beta chain was found in a study of blood T cells in healthy people across ages. Study overall: Roughly one uniquely barcoded beta molecule per two T cells was captured. The study, taken as a whole, reports: With unsorted PBMCs, a conclusive comparison of naive versus antigen-experienced cells was not possible. Aged donors had fewer naive CD4+ cells and lower diversity than long-lived donors.

The second PCR ran roughly 6 to 12 cycles with a sample-barcoded 5' primer and J-beta primers. Every sample returned 2.5 million or more CDR3-containing paired-end reads. TCRdb reprocessed the 5' RACE reads via MiXCR and lists one record per CDR3 protein. There are hundreds of thousands of distinct CDR3 sequences in the sample; 58% occur only once, and roughly 22% lies in the top ten. V lost 4 bases, J lost 1 base, and 11 bases lay in between. Per the germline V gene, CDR1 is KGHSH and CDR2 is LQKENI. The CDR3 has 15 residues. A remark on this clonotype: No antigen is known for it.

The gene calls are TRBV18 and TRBJ1-5; weak D call: TRBD1 (5 bases). Sequencing was done on a sample of blood. The receptor comes from a man aged 25 to 40 in good health. The CDR3 reads CASSQGGVSNQPQHF. DNA for the CDR3: TGTGCCAGCTCACAGGGAGGGGTCAGCAATCAGCCCCAGCATTTT.